The clone carrying this T cell receptor (beta chain) was observed many times. Its specificity is not known. The data belong to a study of response to subunit inactivated influenza vaccine. Study-wide results and limits: Seasonal influenza vaccination, on each occasion, was suggested by the authors to recruit few new T cells.

TCRdb reanalysed the RT-PCR reads using MiXCR and keeps one entry per CDR3 protein. The table has hundreds of thousands of distinct CDR3 sequences, around 15% seen once. This TCR was sampled from a man between 50 and 59 years old who received an inactivated influenza vaccine. Sample: PBMCs from blood, taken approximately 15 days before vaccination.

This CDR3 reads CSGGEYNEQFF. The DNA of the CDR3 is TGCAGCGGAGGGGAATACAATGAGCAGTTCTTC. The chain has TRBV29-1 and TRBJ2-1; either TRBD1 or TRBD2 may fit D (5 bases each). V lost 7 bases and J lost 4, with 8 bases in between. Germline V CDR1 and CDR2: SQVTM, ANQGSEA. The CDR3 spans 11 residues.